These T cell receptor beta chains were read from a single sample in a study of shared clonotypes between healthy human individuals. Generated by immunoSEQ multiplex PCR, the TCRdb table keeps only in-frame clones and is missing some. This sample has some 1.4 million clones, with 95% to 97% found just once. Source material: naive CD4+ T cells sorted from blood. These TCRs come from a man aged 30 to 45 in good health. Each CDR3 is given with its conserved first and last residue.

>TRBV5-1|14
CASSAGGYQETQYF
>TRBV18|14
CASSLVSTTAEQFF
>TRBV9|16
CASSVGTGGNTGELFF
>TRBV27|13
CASRPGLNTEAFF
>TRBV30|16
CACRDRGILQDQPQHF
>TRBV2|12
CASNNKREKLFF
>TRBV5-1|12
CASSPQGTEAFF
>TRBV10-1|13
CASSPASTDTQYF
>TRBV28|15
CASSSLPSSSYEQYF
>TRBV28|14
CASYSGNSWNEQFF
>TRBV6-1|14
CASSGTGSYNEQFF
>TRBV27|14
CASSFGFPTDTQYF
>TRBV11-3|12
CASSGRVGEQFF
>TRBV27|14
CASSSFGAKETQYF
>TRBV2|12
CASTGPQDTQYF
>TRBV27|17
CASSLSWRPLSTDTQYF
>TRBV18|15
CASSPSSRFTDTQYF
>TRBV18|12
CASSPIGDEQYF
>TRBV2|15
CASRLPAGTGGQAFF
>TRBV5-1|15
CASSSQGRAFNEQFF
>TRBV14|15
CASSQWPGSYNEQFF
>TRBV5-4|17
CASSPLPGVPADTEAFF
>TRBV5-1|14
CASSWRTGSYEQYF
>TRBV7-2|16
CASSLAPTGANQPQHF
>TRBV15|17
CATSRDLTSGSMETQYF
>TRBV6-1|12
CASGGFGEKLFF
>TRBV5-1|15
CASSLGNAPYNEQFF
>TRBV6-1|13
CASSATSLHEQFF
>TRBV18|15
CASSPSTSGSNEQYF
>TRBV7-2|10
CARDPQGEFF
>TRBV23-1|18
CASSHSGTSGSGDYEQYF
>TRBV5-1|15
CASSLAGISGNTIYF
>TRBV11-2|12
CASSETTYEQYF
>TRBV13|16
CASSGVGGPSTDTQYF
>TRBV30|10
CAWGSYEQYF